A single sample gave rise to the 13 T cell receptor beta chains below, sequenced in a study of cytotoxic CD8 clonotypes in ibrutinib-treated CLL. Sequencing was performed with immunoSEQ multiplex PCR; in TCRdb, only in-frame clones are kept and a portion is missing. The table has hundreds of thousands of clones, almost 80% seen once; the top ten hold roughly 7%. The material sequenced was PBMCs, taken before ibrutinib treatment. The receptors stem from a human donor with chronic lymphocytic leukemia.

The chain uses TRBV25-1 and TRBJ2-3, with unresolved D. The V gene's germline CDR1 is MGHDK and CDR2 SYGVNS. The CDR3 has 14 amino acids. The V end lost 1 base, the J end lost 2 bases, and 7 bases lay between the germline ends. The CDR3 DNA reads as TGTGCCAGCAGTGAATCTCTCATCACAGATACGCAGTATTTT. Its translation: CASSESLITDTQYF.

The chain uses TRBV5-1 and TRBJ1-5, with 7 bases identical to TRBD1. V dropped 4 bases and J dropped 5; count of bases not matched to a gene: 6. Germline V gives CDR1 SGHRS, CDR2 YFSETQ. This CDR3 is 14 amino acids long. CDR3: CASSPQGPHQPQHF. The DNA for the CDR3 is TGCGCCAGCAGCCCACAGGGGCCACATCAGCCCCAGCATTTT.

The chain employs TRBV27 and TRBJ2-7, with a tentative D call TRBD2 (6 bases). V lost 6 bases to trimming and J lost 6 bases, with 21 bases between them. From germline, CDR1 is MNHEY and CDR2 SMNVEV (reference sequence). The CDR3 is 15 amino acids. Written as DNA, the CDR3 is TGTGCCAGCAGGGAGGGACTTGCAGTCTTCTCCGAGCAGTACTTC. This encodes CASREGLAVFSEQYF.

V is TRBV12-5 and J is TRBJ1-1, with D perhaps matching TRBD1 (5 bases). This CDR3 has 13 amino acids. The germline gives CDR1 LGHNT, CDR2 FRNRAP. V was clipped by 3 bases and J by 1 base, with 6 bases between them. The CDR3 region has the DNA TGTGCTAGTGGTTTAACAGGGAACACTGAAGCTTTCTTT. It codes for CASGLTGNTEAFF.

This clone was counted a single time. The chain recombines TRBV6-5 with TRBJ1-5, with D possibly being TRBD1 (5 bases). V gave up 6 bases and J gave up 4 bases, with 7 bases separating them. Germline V gene data show CDR1 as MNHEY and CDR2 as SVGAGI. This CDR3 contains 12 residues. CDR3: CASRDRNQPQHF. The CDR3 region has the DNA TGTGCCAGCAGAGACAGAAATCAGCCCCAGCATTTT.

The chain combines TRBV28 with TRBJ2-3; TRBD2 matches 7 bases. V lost 7 bases, J lost 1 base, and 11 bases stayed unmatched. From germline, CDR1 is MDHEN and CDR2 SYDVKM. This CDR3 has 16 amino acids. The DNA of the CDR3 is TGTGCCAGCACCGTGTGGGGGAGGGCCGGCACAGATACGCAGTATTTT. Its protein product is CASTVWGRAGTDTQYF.

This chain links TRBV5-1 with TRBJ1-1; TRBD1 matches 7 bases. V was pared by 4 bases and J by 2 bases, with 5 bases of the junction left unmatched. In germline, CDR1 is SGHRS, CDR2 YFSETQ. The CDR3 consists of 14 residues. DNA for the CDR3: TGCGCCAGCAGCAATGACAGGGTAAACACTGAAGCTTTCTTT. It encodes CASSNDRVNTEAFF.

This clone was counted a single time. This chain uses TRBV30 with TRBJ2-7; 10 nucleotides agree with TRBD1. The CDR3 consists of 16 residues. The V gene end was trimmed by 1 base and the J gene end by 3 bases; junction bases not matched to a gene: 9. Germline CDR1 and CDR2: GTSNPN and SVGIG (reference sequence). Here the CDR3 reads CAWSALGQGVGYEQYF. CDR3 coding DNA: TGTGCCTGGAGTGCCCTCGGACAGGGGGTCGGCTACGAGCAGTACTTC.

The chain joins TRBV6-5 to TRBJ1-5; TRBD1 is a possible D gene (5 bases). The CDR3 covers 12 residues. Trimming took 5 bases from V and 9 from J, leaving 11 bases between them. Looked up from germline, CDR1 is MNHEY and CDR2 is SVGAGI. As DNA, the CDR3 is TGTGCCAGCAGTAAGTCGGGGGGGCCCCAGCATTTT. As protein: CASSKSGGPQHF.

This chain joins TRBV19 and TRBJ2-7; 13 nucleotides match TRBD2. Germline-derived CDR1 and CDR2 are LNHDA and SQIVND (reference sequence). The CDR3 sequence is 15 residues long. Trimming cost V 6 bases and J 0 bases; bases outside gene matches: 2. The CDR3 loop is CASSRTSGGSYEQYF. The CDR3 DNA reads TGTGCCAGTAGCAGGACTAGCGGGGGCTCCTACGAGCAGTACTTC.

V usage is TRBV19 and J usage is TRBJ2-1; D tentatively reads TRBD1 or TRBD2 (5 bases each). The CDR3 sequence is 15 residues long. Germline lookup yields CDR1 LNHDA and CDR2 SQIVND (reference sequence). Trimming shortened V by 5 bases and J by 4 bases, and 15 bases separated the two germline ends. The CDR3 DNA sequence: TGTGCCAGTAGTCTTCTACGAGGGGTTTACAATGAGCAGTTCTTC. Translation: CASSLLRGVYNEQFF.

The CDR3 DNA sequence: TGTGCCAGCAACGAGGCGCCAACGGAGCGGGGCTACACCTTC. This encodes CASNEAPTERGYTF. The chain recombines TRBV6-5 with TRBJ1-2; D is unresolved. V gave up 7 bases and J gave up 8 bases, with 20 bases separating them. The V gene's germline CDR1 is MNHEY and CDR2 SVGAGI. This CDR3 has 14 residues.

With regard to this clone: Other DNA sequences of this sample code for an identical CDR3. The V and J genes are TRBV30 and TRBJ2-5; a possible D gene is TRBD2 (6 bases). The CDR3 consists of 12 residues. Trimming left V 0 bases short and J 5 bases short, with 7 bases between. Germline values: CDR1 GTSNPN, CDR2 SVGIG (reference sequence). The CDR3 coding sequence is TGTGCCTGGAGTGTACGGGGGGAGACCCAGTACTTC. Its protein product is CAWSVRGETQYF.